The TCR beta chain under discussion was sequenced for a study of neurological immune-mediated disorders (dated by TCRdb to the late 2010s). General notes on the study: Peripheral blood TCR-beta repertoires from HTLV-I-associated myelopathy (HAM/TSP) patients, multiple sclerosis patients and healthy controls were compared by UMI-based sequencing. Longitudinal samples, technical triplicates and paired sorted CD4+ and CD8+ T-cell subsets, alongside PBMC samples, were included among the roughly 100 TCR-beta libraries. Each longitudinal HAM/TSP and healthy donor was sampled at 3 time-points spaced at roughly 3-40 month intervals. The cohort comprised about 70 subjects: 14 HAM/TSP patients, 34 multiple sclerosis patients and around 20 healthy controls. The research as a whole found: TCR clonal expansion was highest in HAM/TSP patients and lowest in MS patients, with MS patients falling below even healthy controls. Across subjects, expanded clones never shared an identical CDR3 amino acid sequence, which suggests that the TCR-beta repertoires in every group were private.

This clonotype was counted only a few times. Its binding antigen is unknown. A much larger clone lies a single base off, so this may be a read error. The sample's time point label is to be understood as: longitudinal time-point 2. For the unsorted PBMC libraries, 2 million PBMCs were stored in RNAlater at -80 degrees C until RNA extraction and were used to generate the libraries. Peripheral blood was subjected to Ficoll-Hypaque density gradient centrifugation to isolate PBMCs, which were then cryopreserved in liquid nitrogen. From the germline V gene, CDR1 is ENHRY and CDR2 is SYGVKD. V loses 11 bases, J loses 1 base, and the germline ends lie 14 bases apart. Spanning cysteine to phenylalanine, the CDR3 consists of 13 amino acids. This entry keeps only the CDR3 DNA: 39 bases, framed from base 1. cDNA was synthesized by template-switch 5'RACE using a primer with a 10-nucleotide random unique molecular identifier that tagged each TCR transcript. Every sequencing run yielded over 190 million TCR-beta sequences covering 15-18 subjects. The RNeasy kit was used to extract total RNA. The KAPA Real-time Library Amplification kit was used to amplify TCR-beta VDJ regions with primers targeting the TCR constant region and the 5'RACE anchor. Sample indexes and Illumina adaptors were added in a first PCR, and a second PCR then increased library yield. The roughly 650 bp TCR product was size-selected on a 2% E-gel SizeSelection system after Ampure bead purification. Before pooling, library quality was checked on a Bioanalyzer, concentration was measured with Qubit, and libraries were quantified with the Kapa Library Quantification kit. An Illumina HiSeq 2500 sequenced the libraries paired-end 2 x 150 bp. To increase sequence diversity, about 23-30% phiX was spiked into each library pool. The published analysis was carried out like this. The UMI-based MiGEC pipeline processed quality-filtered reads and removed over 80% of raw TCR sequences during error correction. IMGT germline references were used for alignment of VDJ genes, and clonotypes were defined by a unique CDR3 amino acid sequence together with V-J genes. VDJtools evaluated clonal expansion, Shannon diversity and CDR3 relatedness (CalcPairwiseDistances, ClusterSamples); CLCbio workbench built phylogenetic trees. Clones with at least 8 unique UMIs were defined as expanded, with this threshold being based on coefficient-of-variation modelling across technical triplicates. In TCRdb, the public reads were trimmed at Q25 with fastp and aligned with MiXCR, with productive beta chains retained. One record per CDR3 amino acid sequence lists the most common genes and DNA. The V and J calls were not made by the authors but by TCRdb's processing. Present in this sample are some 87,000 distinct CDR3 sequences, 13% of which were seen just once. Around 4.5% of the sample is in the top ten clones.

Sequenced sample: PBMCs. The chain is assembled from TRBV10-3 and TRBJ1-1, with no D gene named confidently. This TCR was sampled from a female donor with HTLV-1-associated myelopathy (HAM/TSP). The DNA sequence is TGTGCCTCTGCGGAGGCCAGGAACACTGAAGCTTTCTTT. Its translation reads: CASAEARNTEAFF.